The 11 T cell receptor beta chains presented below share a single source sample, sequenced in a study of blood T cells in healthy people across ages. The use of a sample-barcoded 5' primer and a J-beta primer mix characterized a second PCR of roughly 7 to 11 cycles. TCRdb processed the 5' RACE reads anew with MiXCR; each CDR3 protein has one entry. The data show 600,000 to 800,000 distinct CDR3 sequences, roughly 21% seen once. Sequences were obtained from blood. These receptors were obtained from a man between 65 and 80 years old in good health.

This clonotype appeared a few times. The chain carries TRBV19 and TRBJ2-2; the D is unclear. Germline V gene sequence: CDR1 LNHDA, CDR2 SQIVND (reference sequence). V lost 5 bases to trimming and J lost 4 bases, with 11 bases between them. There are 14 residues in the CDR3. As DNA, the CDR3 is TGTGCCAGTAGTGTCAGTGGCTGCACCGGGGAGCTGTTTTTT. Translated: CASSVSGCTGELFF.

The chain couples TRBV5-6 to TRBJ2-5; perhaps TRBD2 as D (5 bases). The J call is in doubt because the DNA end fits TRBJ2-1 better. The CDR3 extends over 13 amino acids. The germline CDR1 and CDR2 sequences are SGHDT and YYEEEE. This chain's CDR3 is CASSRWRVNEQFF. The CDR3 DNA reads TGTGCCAGCAGCCGGTGGCGGGTCAATGAGCAGTTCTTC.

This chain connects TRBV27 to TRBJ2-5; D gene ambiguous. CDR1 is MNHEY, CDR2 SMNVEV, per germline (reference sequence). The CDR3 totals 14 residues. Trimming removed 5 bases from V and 1 base from J, with 11 bases in between. In DNA form, the CDR3 reads TGTGCCAGCAGTCGGATGGGCGGCCAAGAGACCCAGTACTTC. Its translation is CASSRMGGQETQYF.

Points on this clonotype: Since a much larger clone is just one base distant, this may be a read error. The rearrangement uses TRBV7-2 and TRBJ2-5, with 12 positions matching TRBD2. The CDR3 runs 16 residues. From germline, CDR1 is SGHTA and CDR2 FQGNSA. The DNA for the CDR3 is TGTGCCAGCAGCCGCTGGGGACTAGCGGGTCAAGTGACCCAGTACTTC. Amino acids: CASSRWGLAGQVTQYF.

There are a few counts of this clonotype. The gene calls are TRBV7-2 and TRBJ2-1, with TRBD2 matching over 9 bases. V was clipped by 0 bases and J by 9 bases; unmatched bases: 6. CDR3 length: 15 residues. Germline CDR1 SGHTA, CDR2 FQGNSA. In nucleotides, the CDR3 is TGTGCCAGCAGCTTAGCAGGCGGGAGGGCCATTGAGCAGTTCTTC. Encoded protein: CASSLAGGRAIEQFF.

This clonotype was seen more than once but under ten times. The CDR3 spells CASSLTGTSGRRNEQFF. CDR3 DNA: TGCGCCAGCAGCTTGACCGGGACTAGCGGGAGGAGGAATGAGCAGTTCTTC. V usage is TRBV5-1 and J usage is TRBJ2-1; 15 bases align to TRBD2. J lost 7 bases, V lost 1 base, and 6 bases had no gene match. The CDR3 length is 17 residues. Germline V gene sequence: CDR1 SGHRS, CDR2 YFSETQ.

The chain employs TRBV5-1 and TRBJ2-1; perhaps TRBD1 as D (5 bases). The CDR3 contains 16 residues. CDR1 and CDR2 (germline): SGHRS, YFSETQ. With 4 bases removed from V and 1 base from J, the gap between germline ends came to 15 bases. CDR3 sequence: CASSGRVGASYNEQFF. The CDR3, as DNA: TGCGCCAGCAGCGGCAGGGTTGGCGCATCCTACAATGAGCAGTTCTTC.

The rearrangement links TRBV20-1 to TRBJ2-3; TRBD1 is a possible D gene (5 bases). V dropped 3 bases and J dropped 1 base, with 14 bases sitting between them. This CDR3 region has 15 residues. Germline CDR1 and CDR2: DFQATT and SNEGSKA (reference sequence). The CDR3 region has the DNA TGCAGTGCTAGTTTGCAGGGTGGGGGCACAGATACGCAGTATTTT. Translated, it gives CSASLQGGGTDTQYF.

This clonotype was counted at least ten times. This chain connects TRBV7-8 to TRBJ2-5; D is unclear. V gave up 3 bases and J gave up 5 bases, with 10 bases separating them. The CDR3 extends over 13 amino acids. CDR1 and CDR2 (germline): SGHVS, FQNEAQ. CDR3 amino acids: CASSLGTGETQYF. CDR3 coding DNA: TGTGCCAGCAGCTTGGGCACTGGTGAGACCCAGTACTTC.

V and J are TRBV29-1 and TRBJ2-3; 7 positions agree with TRBD2. Germline V gene lookup returns CDR1 SQVTM and CDR2 ANQGSEA. The CDR3 loop spans 13 amino acids. V lost 4 bases, J lost 3 bases, and 4 bases stayed unmatched. The DNA for the CDR3 is TGCAGCGTTGTTAGCGGGTATACAGATACGCAGTATTTT. It specifies CSVVSGYTDTQYF.

This clonotype was picked up a small number of times. This rearrangement joins TRBV11-2 to TRBJ2-5; D tentatively reads TRBD1 or TRBD2 (5 bases each). Trimming stripped 0 bases from V and 4 bases from J, with 12 bases between. Per germline, CDR1 SGHAT and CDR2 FQNNGV. This CDR3 has 15 residues. CDR3 bases: TGTGCCAGCAGCTTAGATGGGACCGACCTAGAGACCCAGTACTTC. Translation: CASSLDGTDLETQYF.